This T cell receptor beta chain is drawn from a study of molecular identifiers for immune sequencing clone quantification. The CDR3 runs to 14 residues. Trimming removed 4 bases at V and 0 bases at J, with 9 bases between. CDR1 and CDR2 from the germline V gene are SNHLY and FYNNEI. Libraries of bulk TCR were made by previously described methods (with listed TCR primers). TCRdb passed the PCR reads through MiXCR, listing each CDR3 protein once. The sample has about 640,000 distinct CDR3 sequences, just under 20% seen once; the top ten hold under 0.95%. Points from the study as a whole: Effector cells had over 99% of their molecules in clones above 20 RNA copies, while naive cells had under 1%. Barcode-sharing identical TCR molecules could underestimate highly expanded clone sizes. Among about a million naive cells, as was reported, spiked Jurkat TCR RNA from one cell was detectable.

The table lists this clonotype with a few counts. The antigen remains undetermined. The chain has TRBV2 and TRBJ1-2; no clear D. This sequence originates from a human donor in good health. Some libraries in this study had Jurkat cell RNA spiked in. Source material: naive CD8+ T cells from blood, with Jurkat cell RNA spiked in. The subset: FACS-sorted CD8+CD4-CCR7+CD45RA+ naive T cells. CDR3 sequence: CASSVPEANYGYTF. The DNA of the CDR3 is TGTGCCAGCAGTGTCCCGGAGGCTAACTATGGCTACACCTTC.